A selection of T cell receptor beta chains follows, all from one sample in a study of CD8 T cells in Susac syndrome. Each CDR3 protein is one row after TCRdb ran MiXCR on the immunoSEQ multiplex PCR reads. The repertoire consists of 150,000 to 200,000 distinct CDR3 sequences, with approximately 94% occurring once and the leading ten covering around 0.12%. Sample: CD4+ T cells from PBMCs. Receptors originate from a human donor with Susac syndrome. CDR3s include the opening cysteine and the closing phenylalanine or tryptophan.

16,TRBV6-5,TRBJ2-2,CASSYGPTQNTGELFF
12,TRBV29-1,TRBJ2-7,CSGDSGRGEQYF
14,TRBV20-1,TRBJ2-1,CSAAGTRGDNEQFF
12,TRBV30,TRBJ2-7,CAWSVYRKEQYF
13,TRBV14,TRBJ1-2,CASSPGTSYGYTF
13,TRBV5-1,TRBJ2-4,CASSLGQPNIQYF
19,TRBV7-9,TRBJ2-3,CASSLALAGGAPRVDTQYF
17,TRBV24-1,TRBJ1-2,CATSDFGTGGVSSGYTF
15,TRBV9,TRBJ2-3,CASSVRGGDTDTQYF
15,TRBV27,TRBJ2-3,CASSFAGGSTDTQYF
16,TRBV9,TRBJ2-1,CASSSTRGVGVNEQFF
13,TRBV10-3,TRBJ2-5,CAISGPGGETQYF
17,TRBV5-1,TRBJ2-1,CASSLSPLAGGANEQFF
12,TRBV6-2/TRBV6-3,TRBJ1-2,CASSYKETGHTF
14,TRBV3-1,TRBJ2-3,CASSFGRSTDTQYF
12,TRBV30,TRBJ1-1,CAWSSMNTEAFF
14,TRBV28,TRBJ1-2,CAIRTPVGTNGYTF
14,TRBV28,TRBJ2-2,CASSLSGNTGELFF
17,TRBV28,TRBJ2-3,CASSPSQRQRFTDTQYF
13,TRBV19,TRBJ2-5,CASSVQDQETQYF
13,TRBV30,TRBJ2-7,CAWTGTGFYEQYF
15,TRBV15,TRBJ2-7,CATSKVTGITHEQYF
11,TRBV29-1,TRBJ1-2,CSVDDNYGYTF
15,TRBV3-1,TRBJ2-5,CASSQSRQGQETQYF
16,TRBV3-1,TRBJ2-1,CASSQDLAGGRDEQFF
12,TRBV29-1,TRBJ2-1,CSAGRGFHEQFF
12,TRBV6-6,TRBJ1-2,CASSYYRGGYTF
16,TRBV20-1,TRBJ1-4,CSARDGAGRANEKLFF
14,TRBV7-2,TRBJ2-7,CASSLGSGSAEQYF
15,TRBV5-1,TRBJ2-2,CASQGQPANTGELFF
13,TRBV2,TRBJ1-3,CASPAGDGNTIYF